Presented here are 17 T cell receptor beta chains from one specimen sequenced in a study of cytomegalovirus exposure and HLA in healthy donors. Both 60 Vbeta primers and 13 Jbeta primers went into the PCR. Sequencing used immunoSEQ multiplex PCR; TCRdb keeps in-frame clones, though not all of them. Altogether fewer than 200,000 clones are present, around three quarters being singletons, with the ten largest covering around an eighth. Sequences were obtained from PBMCs. Receptors were obtained from a woman in her twenties or thirties in good health and CMV-seropositive.

The CDR3 region has the DNA TGCGCCAGCAGCACAGAAAAAGGGGGTAATGAAAAACTGTTTTTT. Its translation is CASSTEKGGNEKLFF. This chain uses TRBV5-1 with TRBJ1-4, with D possibly TRBD1 on 6 matching bases. CDR3 length equals 15 residues. V was cut by 4 bases and J by 4 bases, with 14 bases left in between. Germline V CDR1 and CDR2: SGHRS, YFSETQ.

The chain is built from TRBV4-2 and TRBJ2-7; perhaps TRBD1 as D (5 bases). Trimming left V 0 bases short and J 6 bases short, with 15 bases between. The CDR3 has 15 residues. Germline V gene data show CDR1 as LGHNA and CDR2 as YNFKEQ. The CDR3 spells CASSQDLQGRFEQYF. CDR3 nucleotides: TGTGCCAGCAGCCAAGATCTCCAGGGTAGGTTCGAGCAGTACTTC.

This chain links TRBV11-2 with TRBJ1-1; D perhaps matches TRBD1 (5 bases). The CDR3 contains 15 residues. Germline V CDR1 and CDR2: SGHAT, FQNNGV. Trimming shortened V by 5 bases and J by 7 bases, and 20 bases separated the two germline ends. The CDR3 loop reads CASSQALRAGGEAFF. The CDR3 DNA follows: TGTGCCAGCAGCCAGGCTCTACGCGCCGGGGGTGAAGCTTTCTTT.

V usage is TRBV5-1 and J usage is TRBJ2-6; TRBD1 matches at 9 bases. CDR3 size: 18 residues. V lost 4 bases and J lost 0; bases outside the gene matches: 8. Germline V gives CDR1 SGHRS, CDR2 YFSETQ. CDR3 coding DNA: TGCGCCAGCAGCCTTGTAACAGGGGGCGGCTCTGGGGCCAACGTCCTGACTTTC. It specifies CASSLVTGGGSGANVLTF. The full variable domain, in which reference TRBV5-1 and TRBJ2-6 provide the parts outside the CDR3, is KAGVTQTPRYLIKTRGQQVTLSCSPISGHRSVSWYQQTPGQGLQFLFEYFSETQRNKGNFPGRFSGRQFSNSRSEMNVSTLELGDSALYLCASSLVTGGGSGANVLTFGAGSRLTVL.

The V and J genes are TRBV7-8 and TRBJ2-7; D remains unclear. The CDR3 consists of 14 residues. V was clipped by 5 bases and J by 7 bases, with 18 bases between them. Germline values: CDR1 SGHVS, CDR2 FQNEAQ. The CDR3 region is CASSLSTGLLEQYF. CDR3 in DNA: TGTGCCAGCAGCCTGTCTACGGGTTTGCTGGAGCAGTACTTC.

V usage is TRBV5-1 and J usage is TRBJ1-1; 7 positions agree with TRBD1. CDR3 size: 15 residues. Germline CDR1 and CDR2: SGHRS and YFSETQ. The ends lost 4 bases at V and 0 bases at J; junction bases unmatched: 6. The CDR3 protein is CASSPRQGLNTEAFF. The CDR3 DNA reads as TGCGCCAGCAGCCCAAGACAGGGTTTGAACACTGAAGCTTTCTTT.

The chain has TRBV5-1 and TRBJ2-5, with D possibly being TRBD2 (5 bases). Germline loops: CDR1 SGHRS, CDR2 YFSETQ. The CDR3 is 14 residues long. The V and J ends lost 6 bases and 4 bases respectively, with 16 bases between them. The CDR3 here is CASKIRPGVETQYF. For the CDR3, the DNA is TGCGCCAGCAAGATACGGCCCGGGGTAGAGACCCAGTACTTC.

V is TRBV5-1 and J is TRBJ1-2, with unresolved D. Germline V CDR1 and CDR2: SGHRS, YFSETQ. The V gene lost 0 bases and the J gene lost 8 bases, with 14 bases spanning the gap. This CDR3 is 14 amino acids long. As DNA, the CDR3 is TGCGCCAGCAGCTTGGCCCCGGGTACGCGGGGCTACACCTTC. It codes for CASSLAPGTRGYTF.

The rearrangement links TRBV15 to TRBJ2-7; maybe TRBD2 (6 bases). Trimming removed 5 bases from V and 5 bases from J, with 13 bases in between. The CDR3 spans 13 residues. CDR1 and CDR2 from the germline V gene are LNHNV and YYDKDF (reference sequence). CDR3 nucleotide sequence: TGTGCCACCAGCCGTCGCTGGGGGGACGAGCAGTACTTC. Translation gives CATSRRWGDEQYF.

The chain employs TRBV5-1 and TRBJ2-2; D is perhaps TRBD2 (5 bases). Germline V gene sequence: CDR1 SGHRS, CDR2 YFSETQ. Trimming stripped 4 bases from V and 5 bases from J, with 15 bases between. There are 15 residues in the CDR3. The CDR3 reads CASSVQQTGTGELFF. In DNA form, the CDR3 reads TGCGCCAGCAGCGTACAGCAGACGGGGACCGGGGAGCTGTTTTTT.

Concerning this clone: Mismatch with germline at one junction end may stem from a read error. The chain joins TRBV7-9 to TRBJ2-7; D is undetermined. This CDR3 has 12 amino acids. Germline values: CDR1 SEHNR, CDR2 FQNEAQ (reference sequence). CDR3 sequence reads: CSSSQVSYEQYF. The DNA of the CDR3 is TGTTCCAGCAGCCAAGTCAGCTACGAGCAGTACTTC.

In nucleotides, the CDR3 is TGTGCCAGCAGCCCCTTTGATGAGCAGTTCTTC. Encoded protein: CASSPFDEQFF. V usage is TRBV11-2 and J usage is TRBJ2-1; no clear D. Trimming stripped 5 bases from V and 8 bases from J, with 7 bases between. In germline, CDR1 is SGHAT, CDR2 FQNNGV. This CDR3 is 11 amino acids long.

This chain uses TRBV6-5 with TRBJ2-1, with 7 bases aligning to TRBD1. Per germline, CDR1 MNHEY and CDR2 SVGAGI. With V trimmed by 5 bases and J by 3 bases, 7 bases remained unmatched. The CDR3 extends over 15 amino acids. CDR3 sequence reads: CASSLTGAGYNEQFF. For the CDR3, the DNA is TGTGCCAGCAGTCTTACAGGGGCTGGCTACAATGAGCAGTTCTTC.

This clone was picked up one time. Within the sample, other DNA sequences also encode this same CDR3. The chain joins TRBV29-1 to TRBJ1-1; possible D gene TRBD1, 5 bases. The CDR3 is made up of 11 amino acids. In germline, CDR1 is SQVTM, CDR2 ANQGSEA. The V end lost 7 bases, the J end lost 0 bases, and 6 bases lay between the germline ends. CDR3 nucleotides: TGCAGCGCCAGGGTGAACACTGAAGCTTTCTTT. This sequence encodes CSARVNTEAFF.

The chain carries TRBV7-8 and TRBJ1-2, with 7 bases identical to TRBD1. Germline loops: CDR1 SGHVS, CDR2 FQNEAQ. CDR3 length equals 15 residues. V was clipped by 1 base and J by 1 base; unmatched bases: 3. CDR3 sequence (DNA): TGTGCCAGCAGCTTAGGACAGGGAGTTAACTATGGCTACACCTTC. It translates to CASSLGQGVNYGYTF.

The chain employs TRBV25-1 and TRBJ1-2; unclear D gene. The length of the CDR3 is 13 residues. V shed 3 bases and J shed 2 bases, with 7 bases lying between them. Per the germline V gene, CDR1 is MGHDK and CDR2 is SYGVNS. The CDR3 nucleotides read TGTGCCAGCAGTGACCAAGAGAACTATGGCTACACCTTC. This encodes CASSDQENYGYTF.

The chain has TRBV7-9 and TRBJ2-1; D is possibly TRBD1 (6 bases). Trimming took 4 bases from V and 3 from J, leaving 25 bases between them. This CDR3 spans 19 amino acids. CDR1 and CDR2 (germline): SEHNR, FQNEAQ (reference sequence). CDR3 amino acids: CASSSTPSNVGQSYNEQFF. Here the CDR3 DNA reads TGTGCCAGCAGCTCCACCCCCTCTAACGTCGGACAGAGCTACAATGAGCAGTTCTTC.